Below, 8 T cell receptor beta chains from the same sample are listed, as sequenced in a study of beta chain features in type 1 diabetes. Isolated RNA was reverse transcribed in full, so expressed TCRB transcripts were sequenced. Assay used: immunoSEQ multiplex PCR; TCRdb lists only in-frame clones, some missing. The sample records fewer than 900,000 clones, roughly 15% being singletons. Material: naive CD4+ T cells from blood. These receptors all stem from a woman aged 18-30 years in good health.

This clone was detected only a few times. This chain links TRBV9 with TRBJ2-1; D gene uncertain. Germline-derived CDR1 and CDR2 are SGDLS and YYNGEE. The CDR3 loop spans 14 amino acids. V gave up 3 bases and J gave up 2 bases, with 9 bases separating them. In DNA form, the CDR3 reads TGTGCCAGCAGCGCCTCCAAAGCCTACAATGAGCAGTTCTTC. Translation: CASSASKAYNEQFF.

This clone has a handful of counts. The chain links TRBV7-8 to TRBJ2-1, with a tentative D call TRBD2 (6 bases). The CDR3 has 17 amino acids. Germline CDR1 reads SGHVS; CDR2 reads FQNEAQ. V dropped 5 bases and J dropped 0 bases, with 17 bases sitting between them. CDR3 nucleotide sequence: TGTGCCAGCAGCCGAGGTTCGGCGGGGAGCTCCTACAATGAGCAGTTCTTC. As protein: CASSRGSAGSSYNEQFF.

V usage is TRBV6-5 and J usage is TRBJ2-1, with 12 bases identical to TRBD2. The V and J ends lost 2 bases and 9 bases, in that order; junction bases with no gene match: 5. The V gene's germline CDR1 is MNHEY and CDR2 SVGAGI. This CDR3 has 15 amino acids. The CDR3 coding sequence is TGTGCCAGCAGTTACCGGACTAGCGGGAAGGTTGAGCAGTTCTTC. Amino acid sequence: CASSYRTSGKVEQFF.

The chain links TRBV4-3 to TRBJ1-1; D gene uncertain. Trimming removed 0 bases at V and 2 bases at J, with 10 bases between. CDR1 and CDR2 from the germline V gene are LGHNA and YSLEER. CDR3 length: 15 residues. CDR3: CASSQEVYGNTEAFF. CDR3 nucleotide sequence: TGCGCCAGCAGCCAAGAGGTCTACGGCAACACTGAAGCTTTCTTT.

The V gene is TRBV9, the J gene TRBJ2-2, with 8 bases aligning to TRBD2. This CDR3 has 17 amino acids. Germline trimming cut 0 bases from V and 4 bases from J; bases unmatched to any gene: 8. CDR1 and CDR2 (germline): SGDLS, YYNGEE. The CDR3: CASSVGSSGSRTGELFF. For the CDR3, the DNA is TGTGCCAGCAGCGTAGGGTCAAGCGGGAGCCGCACCGGGGAGCTGTTTTTT.

Only one count was recorded for this clone. The chain is built from TRBV7-9 and TRBJ2-7, with D possibly matching TRBD1 (6 bases). V shed 1 base and J shed 2 bases, with 15 bases lying between them. The CDR3 sequence is 16 residues long. Looked up from germline, CDR1 is SEHNR and CDR2 is FQNEAQ (reference sequence). This CDR3 reads CASSLGTTGNPYEQYF. CDR3 nucleotide sequence: TGTGCCAGCAGCTTAGGGACGACAGGTAACCCCTACGAGCAGTACTTC.

The rearrangement joins TRBV11-2 to TRBJ2-1, with 8 bases matching TRBD2. Germline V gives CDR1 SGHAT, CDR2 FQNNGV. CDR3 length: 15 residues. V shed 6 bases, J shed 6 bases, and the junction held 10 bases outside the gene matches. The CDR3 loop is CASRPSGTRRNEQFF. The CDR3 DNA reads TGTGCCAGCAGACCAAGTGGGACTAGACGCAATGAGCAGTTCTTC.

The gene calls are TRBV7-9 and TRBJ1-1; D remains ambiguous. There are 14 residues in the CDR3. The V gene lost 6 bases and the J gene lost 5 bases, with 16 bases spanning the gap. In germline, CDR1 is SEHNR, CDR2 FQNEAQ (reference sequence). The CDR3 loop reads CASSQQAVGTEAFF. The CDR3, as DNA: TGTGCCAGCAGTCAGCAAGCCGTCGGAACTGAAGCTTTCTTT.